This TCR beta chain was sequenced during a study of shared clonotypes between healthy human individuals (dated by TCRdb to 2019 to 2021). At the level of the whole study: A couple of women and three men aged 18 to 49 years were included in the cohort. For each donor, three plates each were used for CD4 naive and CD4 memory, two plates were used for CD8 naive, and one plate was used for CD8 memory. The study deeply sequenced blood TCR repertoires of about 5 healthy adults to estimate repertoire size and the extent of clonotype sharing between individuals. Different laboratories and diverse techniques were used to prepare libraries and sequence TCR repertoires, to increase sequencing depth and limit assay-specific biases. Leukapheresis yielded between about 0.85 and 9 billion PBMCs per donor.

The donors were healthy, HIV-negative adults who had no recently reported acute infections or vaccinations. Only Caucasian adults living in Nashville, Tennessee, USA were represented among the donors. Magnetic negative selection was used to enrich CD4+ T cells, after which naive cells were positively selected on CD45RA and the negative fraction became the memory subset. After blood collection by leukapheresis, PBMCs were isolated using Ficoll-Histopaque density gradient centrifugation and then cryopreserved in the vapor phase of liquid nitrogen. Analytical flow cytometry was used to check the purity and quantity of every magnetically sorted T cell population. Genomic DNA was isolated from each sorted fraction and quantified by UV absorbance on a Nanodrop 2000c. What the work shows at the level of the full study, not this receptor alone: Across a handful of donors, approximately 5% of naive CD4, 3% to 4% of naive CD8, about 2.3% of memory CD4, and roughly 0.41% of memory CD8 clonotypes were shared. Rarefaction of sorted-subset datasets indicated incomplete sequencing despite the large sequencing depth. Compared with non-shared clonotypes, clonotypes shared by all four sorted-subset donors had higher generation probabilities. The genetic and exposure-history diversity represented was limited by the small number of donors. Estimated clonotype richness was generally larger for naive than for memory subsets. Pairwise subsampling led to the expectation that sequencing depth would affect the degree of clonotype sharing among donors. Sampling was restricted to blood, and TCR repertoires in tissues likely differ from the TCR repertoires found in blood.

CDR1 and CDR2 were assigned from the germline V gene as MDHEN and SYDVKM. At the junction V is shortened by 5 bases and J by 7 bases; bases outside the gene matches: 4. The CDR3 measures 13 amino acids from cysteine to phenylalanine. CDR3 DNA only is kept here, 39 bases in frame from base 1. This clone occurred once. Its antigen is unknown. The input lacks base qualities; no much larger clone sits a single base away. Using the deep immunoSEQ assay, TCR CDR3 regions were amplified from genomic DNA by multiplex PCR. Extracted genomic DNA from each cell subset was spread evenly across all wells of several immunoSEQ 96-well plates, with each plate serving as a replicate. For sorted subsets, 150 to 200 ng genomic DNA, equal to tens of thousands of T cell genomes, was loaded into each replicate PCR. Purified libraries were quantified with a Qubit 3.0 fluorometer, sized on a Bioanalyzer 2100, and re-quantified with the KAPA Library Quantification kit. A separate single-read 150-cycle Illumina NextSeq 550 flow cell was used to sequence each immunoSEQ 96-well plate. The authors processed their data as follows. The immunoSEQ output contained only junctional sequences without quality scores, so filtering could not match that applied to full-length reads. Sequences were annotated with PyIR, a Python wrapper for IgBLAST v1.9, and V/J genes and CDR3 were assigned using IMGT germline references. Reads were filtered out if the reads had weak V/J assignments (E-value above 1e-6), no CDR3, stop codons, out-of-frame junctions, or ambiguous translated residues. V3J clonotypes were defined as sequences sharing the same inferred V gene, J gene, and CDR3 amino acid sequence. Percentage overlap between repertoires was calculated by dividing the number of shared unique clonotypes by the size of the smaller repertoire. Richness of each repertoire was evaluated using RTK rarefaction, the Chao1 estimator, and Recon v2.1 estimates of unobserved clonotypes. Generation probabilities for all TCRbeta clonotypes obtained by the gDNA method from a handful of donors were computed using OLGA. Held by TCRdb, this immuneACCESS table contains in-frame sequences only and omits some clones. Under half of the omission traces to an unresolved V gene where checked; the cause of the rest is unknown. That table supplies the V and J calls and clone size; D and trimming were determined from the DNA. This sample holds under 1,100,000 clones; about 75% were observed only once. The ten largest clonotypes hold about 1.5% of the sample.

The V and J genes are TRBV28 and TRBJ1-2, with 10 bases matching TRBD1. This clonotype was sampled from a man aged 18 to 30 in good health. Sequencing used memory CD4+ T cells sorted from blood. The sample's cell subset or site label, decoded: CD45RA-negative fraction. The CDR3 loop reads CASSPDRGLGYTF. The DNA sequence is TGTGCCAGCAGTCCCGACAGGGGGCTTGGCTACACCTTC.